Listed below are T cell receptor beta chains from one sample, sequenced in a study of T-cell reconstitution after alpha-beta-depleted transplantation in children. TCRdb re-called the PCR reads through MiXCR, storing one row per CDR3 protein. Here the sample spans approximately 980,000 distinct CDR3 sequences, 25% to 30% being singletons. Material: PBMCs, mostly from graft donor cells, obtained 360 days after TCRalphabeta/CD19-depleted stem cell transplant. All receptors derive from a boy less than two years old who had a stem cell transplant for SCID, so the T cells may come from the graft donor. The CDR3 runs from the conserved cysteine through the conserved F or W. Fields, in order: V gene, CDR3 length, J gene, D gene, clone size, CDR3 protein, CDR3 DNA. The D gene is left open where the match is weak. Rows may omit the clone size; those that give it use once, few, many or a size class.

v_call: TRBV5-1
cdr3_length: 13
j_call: TRBJ1-1
d_call: .
clone_size: .
cdr3_aa: CASSEGSGTEAFF
cdr3_nt: TGCGCCAGCAGTGAAGGATCGGGGACTGAAGCTTTCTTT

v_call: TRBV5-1
cdr3_length: 15
j_call: TRBJ2-3
d_call: TRBD1
clone_size: few
cdr3_aa: CASRFPQGATDTQYF
cdr3_nt: TGCGCCAGCAGGTTCCCGCAGGGGGCAACAGATACGCAGTATTTT

v_call: TRBV7-2
cdr3_length: 14
j_call: TRBJ2-3
d_call: .
clone_size: .
cdr3_aa: CASSPRADTDTQYF
cdr3_nt: TGTGCCAGCAGCCCCCGGGCCGACACAGATACGCAGTATTTT

v_call: TRBV12-3/TRBV12-4
cdr3_length: 16
j_call: TRBJ2-5
d_call: .
clone_size: .
cdr3_aa: CASSLHSGMGQETQYF
cdr3_nt: TGTGCCAGCAGTCTACACTCAGGGATGGGCCAAGAGACCCAGTACTTC

v_call: TRBV6-1
cdr3_length: 15
j_call: TRBJ2-3
d_call: TRBD2
clone_size: few
cdr3_aa: CASSITGGLSDTQYF
cdr3_nt: TGTGCCAGCAGTATCACGGGGGGGCTTTCAGATACGCAGTATTTT

v_call: TRBV5-6
cdr3_length: 12
j_call: TRBJ1-1
d_call: .
clone_size: .
cdr3_aa: CASSLPQGKAFF
cdr3_nt: TGTGCCAGCAGCTTACCCCAGGGCAAAGCTTTCTTT

v_call: TRBV20-1
cdr3_length: 13
j_call: TRBJ2-3
d_call: TRBD1
clone_size: few
cdr3_aa: CSAEDRPLDTQYF
cdr3_nt: TGCAGTGCCGAGGACAGGCCCCTCGATACGCAGTATTTT

v_call: TRBV7-9
cdr3_length: 13
j_call: TRBJ2-7
d_call: .
clone_size: .
cdr3_aa: CASSPRRVNEQYF
cdr3_nt: TGTGCCAGCAGCCCCCGTAGGGTGAACGAGCAGTACTTC

v_call: TRBV2
cdr3_length: 14
j_call: TRBJ1-1
d_call: .
clone_size: few
cdr3_aa: CASSVKERNTEAFF
cdr3_nt: TGTGCCAGCAGTGTTAAGGAGAGAAACACTGAAGCTTTCTTT

v_call: TRBV15
cdr3_length: 12
j_call: TRBJ2-7
d_call: .
clone_size: .
cdr3_aa: CATSRDGTEQYF
cdr3_nt: TGTGCCACCAGCAGAGATGGGACAGAGCAGTACTTC

v_call: TRBV5-1
cdr3_length: 13
j_call: TRBJ1-1
d_call: .
clone_size: .
cdr3_aa: CASTQTVNTEAFF
cdr3_nt: TGCGCCAGCACTCAGACAGTGAACACTGAAGCTTTCTTT

v_call: TRBV6-1
cdr3_length: 15
j_call: TRBJ1-5
d_call: .
clone_size: .
cdr3_aa: CASSVSGVSNQPQHF
cdr3_nt: TGTGCCAGCAGTGTGTCAGGGGTTAGCAATCAGCCCCAGCATTTT

v_call: TRBV18
cdr3_length: 17
j_call: TRBJ2-1
d_call: TRBD2
clone_size: .
cdr3_aa: CASSPKQLAGQHNEQFF
cdr3_nt: TGTGCCAGCTCACCTAAACAACTAGCGGGGCAACACAATGAGCAGTTCTTC

v_call: TRBV29-1
cdr3_length: 11
j_call: TRBJ2-7
d_call: .
clone_size: many
cdr3_aa: CSVEDRDEQYF
cdr3_nt: TGCAGCGTTGAAGACAGGGACGAGCAGTACTTC

v_call: TRBV20-1
cdr3_length: 15
j_call: TRBJ2-7
d_call: .
clone_size: few
cdr3_aa: CSASYPRTDSYEQYF
cdr3_nt: TGCAGTGCTAGCTACCCCCGGACAGATTCCTACGAGCAGTACTTC

v_call: TRBV7-2
cdr3_length: 14
j_call: TRBJ2-5
d_call: TRBD1
clone_size: .
cdr3_aa: CASSADRHQETQYF
cdr3_nt: TGTGCCAGCTCAGCGGACAGGCACCAAGAGACCCAGTACTTC

v_call: TRBV12-3/TRBV12-4
cdr3_length: 14
j_call: TRBJ1-1
d_call: .
clone_size: .
cdr3_aa: CASSFEELNTEAFF
cdr3_nt: TGTGCCAGCAGTTTTGAGGAGCTGAACACTGAAGCTTTCTTT

v_call: TRBV5-1
cdr3_length: 14
j_call: TRBJ2-5
d_call: .
clone_size: few
cdr3_aa: CASSLATYQETQYF
cdr3_nt: TGCGCCAGCAGCTTGGCTACGTATCAAGAGACCCAGTACTTC

v_call: TRBV27
cdr3_length: 14
j_call: TRBJ2-7
d_call: .
clone_size: .
cdr3_aa: CASSLMGSGYEQYF
cdr3_nt: TGTGCCAGCAGTTTAATGGGTTCGGGCTACGAGCAGTACTTC

v_call: TRBV7-2
cdr3_length: 15
j_call: TRBJ2-7
d_call: .
clone_size: .
cdr3_aa: CASSLGVGGPYEQYF
cdr3_nt: TGTGCCAGCAGCTTAGGAGTGGGGGGGCCCTACGAGCAGTACTTC

v_call: TRBV10-3
cdr3_length: 14
j_call: TRBJ2-3
d_call: .
clone_size: .
cdr3_aa: CAINKQGWTDTQYF
cdr3_nt: TGTGCCATCAACAAACAGGGTTGGACAGATACGCAGTATTTT

v_call: TRBV5-1
cdr3_length: 15
j_call: TRBJ2-7
d_call: TRBD2
clone_size: .
cdr3_aa: CASSLDASGGYEQYF
cdr3_nt: TGCGCCAGCAGCTTGGATGCTAGCGGGGGCTACGAGCAGTACTTC

v_call: TRBV12-3/TRBV12-4
cdr3_length: 14
j_call: TRBJ1-2
d_call: .
clone_size: few
cdr3_aa: CASSLIGVLYGYTF
cdr3_nt: TGTGCCAGCAGTTTGATTGGGGTTCTCTATGGCTACACCTTC

v_call: TRBV25-1
cdr3_length: 17
j_call: TRBJ1-3
d_call: .
clone_size: few
cdr3_aa: CASSGWDGTISGNTIYF
cdr3_nt: TGTGCCAGCAGTGGATGGGACGGAACTATCTCTGGAAACACCATATATTTT

v_call: TRBV15
cdr3_length: 15
j_call: TRBJ1-5
d_call: .
clone_size: few
cdr3_aa: CATSSAGTNNQPQHF
cdr3_nt: TGTGCCACCAGCTCGGCCGGGACAAATAATCAGCCCCAGCATTTT

v_call: TRBV4-2
cdr3_length: 15
j_call: TRBJ1-1
d_call: TRBD1
clone_size: few
cdr3_aa: CASSQDYRGVTEAFF
cdr3_nt: TGTGCCAGCAGCCAAGATTACAGGGGGGTTACTGAAGCTTTCTTT

v_call: TRBV12-3/TRBV12-4
cdr3_length: 15
j_call: TRBJ1-1
d_call: .
clone_size: few
cdr3_aa: CASSFLSRGATEAFF
cdr3_nt: TGTGCCAGCAGTTTTTTGTCCCGGGGCGCCACTGAAGCTTTCTTT

v_call: TRBV5-1
cdr3_length: 13
j_call: TRBJ2-2
d_call: .
clone_size: .
cdr3_aa: CASSNTVTGELFF
cdr3_nt: TGCGCCAGCAGCAACACGGTCACCGGGGAGCTGTTTTTT

v_call: TRBV20-1
cdr3_length: 15
j_call: TRBJ2-3
d_call: .
clone_size: .
cdr3_aa: CSALGVSGNTDTQYF
cdr3_nt: TGCAGTGCTCTAGGGGTGTCGGGGAACACAGATACGCAGTATTTT

v_call: TRBV5-1
cdr3_length: 16
j_call: TRBJ2-1
d_call: TRBD2
clone_size: few
cdr3_aa: CASSGNSGGYYNEQFF
cdr3_nt: TGCGCCAGCAGCGGGAATAGCGGGGGATACTACAATGAGCAGTTCTTC

v_call: TRBV20-1
cdr3_length: 14
j_call: TRBJ1-2
d_call: .
clone_size: few
cdr3_aa: CSARGPPHYTGYTF
cdr3_nt: TGCAGTGCTAGGGGCCCTCCCCACTATACCGGCTACACCTTC

v_call: TRBV3-1
cdr3_length: 17
j_call: TRBJ2-1
d_call: TRBD1
clone_size: .
cdr3_aa: CASSQEVGIGTGNEQFF
cdr3_nt: TGTGCCAGCAGCCAAGAGGTGGGGATAGGGACAGGCAATGAGCAGTTCTTC

v_call: TRBV19
cdr3_length: 15
j_call: TRBJ1-2
d_call: TRBD1
clone_size: .
cdr3_aa: CASSIGGTGAYGYTF
cdr3_nt: TGTGCCAGTAGTATAGGCGGGACAGGAGCCTATGGCTACACCTTC

v_call: TRBV28
cdr3_length: 14
j_call: TRBJ2-7
d_call: .
clone_size: few
cdr3_aa: CASNPSGITYEQYF
cdr3_nt: TGTGCCAGCAATCCTAGTGGGATAACCTACGAGCAGTACTTC

v_call: TRBV6-1
cdr3_length: 16
j_call: TRBJ1-1
d_call: TRBD1
clone_size: .
cdr3_aa: CASRLQTDRGQVVAFF
cdr3_nt: TGTGCCAGCAGACTCCAAACGGACAGGGGGCAGGTGGTAGCTTTCTTT

v_call: TRBV20-1
cdr3_length: 12
j_call: TRBJ2-3
d_call: .
clone_size: .
cdr3_aa: CSGGRGTDTQYF
cdr3_nt: TGCAGCGGGGGAAGGGGGACAGATACGCAGTATTTT

v_call: TRBV12-3/TRBV12-4
cdr3_length: 15
j_call: TRBJ2-2
d_call: .
clone_size: .
cdr3_aa: CASSTWPTNTGELFF
cdr3_nt: TGTGCCAGCAGTACGTGGCCAACGAACACCGGGGAGCTGTTTTTT

v_call: TRBV11-2
cdr3_length: 18
j_call: TRBJ2-6
d_call: .
clone_size: .
cdr3_aa: CASSPGRTVVSGANVLTF
cdr3_nt: TGTGCCAGCAGCCCTGGGCGGACAGTGGTCTCTGGGGCCAACGTCCTGACTTTC

v_call: TRBV5-5
cdr3_length: 17
j_call: TRBJ2-5
d_call: .
clone_size: .
cdr3_aa: CASSLGPSRQQAETQYF
cdr3_nt: TGTGCCAGCAGCTTGGGGCCCTCGAGACAGCAGGCAGAGACCCAGTACTTC

v_call: TRBV12-3/TRBV12-4
cdr3_length: 15
j_call: TRBJ2-6
d_call: .
clone_size: few
cdr3_aa: CASSPYISGANVLTF
cdr3_nt: TGTGCCAGCAGTCCATATATCTCTGGGGCCAACGTCCTGACTTTC

v_call: TRBV2
cdr3_length: 15
j_call: TRBJ2-7
d_call: .
clone_size: .
cdr3_aa: CASGGDPGHPYEQYF
cdr3_nt: TGTGCCAGCGGTGGGGATCCGGGACACCCCTACGAGCAGTACTTC

v_call: TRBV29-1
cdr3_length: 11
j_call: TRBJ2-7
d_call: .
clone_size: many
cdr3_aa: CSVEGPYEQYF
cdr3_nt: TGCAGCGTTGAAGGGCCCTACGAGCAGTACTTC

v_call: TRBV4-2
cdr3_length: 14
j_call: TRBJ2-2
d_call: .
clone_size: once
cdr3_aa: CAEPSYKVNGELFF
cdr3_nt: TGTGCAGAACCAAGCTATAAGGTTAACGGGGAGCTGTTTTTT

v_call: TRBV6-5
cdr3_length: 17
j_call: TRBJ2-7
d_call: .
clone_size: few
cdr3_aa: CASSYGGNGKGSYEQYF
cdr3_nt: TGTGCCAGCAGTTACGGGGGGAATGGAAAAGGTTCCTACGAGCAGTACTTC

v_call: TRBV5-1
cdr3_length: 14
j_call: TRBJ1-1
d_call: .
clone_size: .
cdr3_aa: CASSGNTLNTEAFF
cdr3_nt: TGCGCCAGCAGCGGAAACACCTTGAACACTGAAGCTTTCTTT